Presented here are 17 T cell receptor beta chains from one specimen sequenced in a study of blood T cell repertoires in COVID-19. TCRdb's table, derived via immunoSEQ multiplex PCR, lists solely in-frame clones and lacks some. This sample has tens of thousands of clones, with just under 80% found just once. Sequencing used peripheral blood. The receptors originated from a man aged 65 to 79 with COVID-19, enrolled during active disease.

The rearrangement links TRBV14 to TRBJ2-7; 10 bases fit TRBD1. This CDR3 spans 16 amino acids. Germline CDR1 SGHDN, CDR2 FVKESK. V dropped 6 bases and J dropped 1; count of bases not matched to a gene: 9. The DNA for the CDR3 is TGTGCCAGCAGTGACTTGACAGGGGGCGCGTCCTACGAGCAGTACTTC. This codes for CASSDLTGGASYEQYF.

J is TRBJ1-2 and V is TRBV3-1 (or the pseudogene TRBV3-2); possibly TRBD1 for D (5 bases). The germline V gene has CDR1 LGHDT and CDR2 YNNKEL (reference sequence). Trimming took 0 bases from V and 2 from J, leaving 10 bases between them. This CDR3 comprises 15 residues. Here the CDR3 DNA reads TGTGCCAGCAGCCAAGATGGGGCAGAAAACTATGGCTACACCTTC. Translation: CASSQDGAENYGYTF.

The rearrangement joins TRBV24-1 to TRBJ2-7; 10 bases map to TRBD1. This CDR3 contains 16 residues. Germline V lookup: CDR1 KGHDR, CDR2 SFDVKD. Unmatched junction bases numbered 8, after V lost 4 bases and J lost 3 bases. The CDR3 here is CATSDTGTGAGYEQYF. Here the CDR3 DNA reads TGTGCCACCAGTGACACCGGGACAGGGGCGGGCTACGAGCAGTACTTC.

This CDR3 reads CASSIWSEQFF. CDR3 coding DNA: TGTGCCAGTAGTATATGGAGTGAGCAGTTCTTC. The chain is built from TRBV19 and TRBJ2-1; D unresolved. CDR1 and CDR2 (germline): LNHDA, SQIVND (reference sequence). CDR3 length: 11 residues. Trimming removed 2 bases from V and 9 bases from J, with 5 bases in between. The whole variable domain, remainder taken from reference TRBV19 and TRBJ2-1, is DGGITQSPKYLFRKEGQNVTLSCEQNLNHDAMYWYRQDPGQGLRLIYYSQIVNDFQKGDIAEGYSVSREKKESFPLTVTSAQKNPTAFYLCASSIWSEQFFGPGTRLTVL.

The chain combines TRBV28 with TRBJ1-5; D call uncertain. The CDR3 covers 13 residues. Germline V gives CDR1 MDHEN, CDR2 SYDVKM. The V end was cut by 9 bases, the J end by 2 bases, with 11 bases between. The CDR3 loop reads CASQYRGNQPQHF. The CDR3 DNA reads TGTGCCAGTCAGTACCGGGGCAATCAGCCCCAGCATTTT.

This clone was counted ten times or more. The V and J genes are TRBV4-3 and TRBJ1-4; no reliable D call. The germline V and J ends were trimmed by 0 bases and 7 bases, with 9 bases remaining between them. The V gene's germline CDR1 is LGHNA and CDR2 YSLEER. There are 14 residues in the CDR3. Here the CDR3 reads CASSQDSPGEKLFF. As DNA, the CDR3 is TGCGCCAGCAGCCAAGATAGTCCCGGTGAAAAACTGTTTTTT.

The chain recombines TRBV5-4 with TRBJ2-3, with TRBD1 matching 9 bases. The CDR3 totals 16 residues. Germline CDR1 reads SGHNT; CDR2 reads YYREEE (reference sequence). Trimming at V came to 4 bases and at J to 5 bases, leaving 11 bases not matched to a gene. The CDR3 spells CASSPPGQGIGDTQYF. CDR3 bases: TGTGCCAGCAGCCCACCGGGACAGGGAATAGGAGATACGCAGTATTTT.

This clone was recorded only once. V usage is TRBV19 and J usage is TRBJ1-5; 8 positions match TRBD1. Germline V gives CDR1 LNHDA, CDR2 SQIVND (reference sequence). The CDR3 covers 18 residues. The ends lost 1 base at V and 0 bases at J; junction bases unmatched: 8. The CDR3 nucleotides read TGTGCCAGTAGTATAGGACAGGGGACCTTAGATAGCAATCAGCCCCAGCATTTT. Amino acids: CASSIGQGTLDSNQPQHF.

The chain combines TRBV5-5 with TRBJ1-5, with 7 bases matching TRBD1. The V segment lost 0 bases and the J segment 1 base; nucleotides outside the gene matches: 7. This CDR3 contains 17 residues. Germline CDR1 SGHKS, CDR2 YYEKEE (reference sequence). CDR3 sequence: CASSLEGAKRSNQPQHF. The DNA of the CDR3 is TGTGCCAGCAGCTTGGAGGGGGCAAAAAGGAGCAATCAGCCCCAGCATTTT.

The chain carries TRBV7-2 and TRBJ2-7, with 8 bases fitting TRBD1. The CDR3 length is 14 residues. Germline V gene lookup returns CDR1 SGHTA and CDR2 FQGNSA. J was trimmed by 2 bases and V by 5 bases; bases with no gene match: 5. CDR3 region: CASSPGQGAYEQYF. The CDR3, as DNA: TGTGCCAGCAGCCCAGGACAGGGAGCCTACGAGCAGTACTTC.

The chain has TRBV19 and TRBJ1-2; D ambiguous. V lost 6 bases to trimming and J lost 5 bases, with 13 bases between them. Germline-derived CDR1 and CDR2 are LNHDA and SQIVND (reference sequence). CDR3 size: 13 residues. Here the CDR3 reads CASSRESGYGYTF. The CDR3, as DNA: TGTGCCAGTAGCCGGGAAAGTGGTTATGGCTACACCTTC.

V gene TRBV4-1 combines with J gene TRBJ2-1; 7 bases are a match to TRBD2. The V segment lost 0 bases and the J segment 7 bases; nucleotides outside the gene matches: 6. The CDR3 consists of 15 residues. Looked up from germline, CDR1 is MGHRA and CDR2 is YSYEKL. The DNA of the CDR3 is TGCGCCAGCAGCCAAGACCCAGCGGGACGGAATGAGCAGTTCTTC. Its translation is CASSQDPAGRNEQFF.

This clone was found a few times. The J gene is TRBJ2-1, the V gene TRBV7-9; 8 bases agree with TRBD2. This CDR3 has 15 residues. Losses at the gene ends were 1 base for V and 8 bases for J; bases not matched to a gene: 7. Germline loops: CDR1 SEHNR, CDR2 FQNEAQ (reference sequence). The CDR3 DNA reads as TGTGCCAGCAGCTTAGGAGTAGCGGGAAGCGATGAGCAGTTCTTC. Residues: CASSLGVAGSDEQFF.

This sequence joins TRBV6-2 or TRBV6-3 and TRBJ1-1; D unclear. Looked up from germline, CDR1 is MNHEY and CDR2 is SVGEGT. V lost 6 bases to trimming and J lost 5 bases, with 10 bases between them. The CDR3 totals 12 residues. The CDR3 bases are TGTGCCAGCAGCCACCAAGCGACTGAAGCTTTCTTT. It yields the protein CASSHQATEAFF.

The chain couples TRBV3-1 (or the pseudogene TRBV3-2) to TRBJ1-4, with 8 nucleotides matching TRBD1. The germline V gene encodes CDR1 LGHDT and CDR2 YNNKEL (reference sequence). The CDR3 is 15 residues long. The V and J ends lost 6 bases and 6 bases, in that order; junction bases with no gene match: 9. CDR3 nucleotides: TGTGCCAGCAGACGGGGACAGGATCGGGATGAAAAACTGTTTTTT. Protein sequence: CASRRGQDRDEKLFF.

This chain links TRBV3-1 (or the pseudogene TRBV3-2) with TRBJ2-1; tentative D call: TRBD2 (7 bases). The CDR3 has 16 residues. V shed 1 base and J shed 4 bases, with 14 bases lying between them. The germline gives CDR1 LGHDT, CDR2 YNNKEL (reference sequence). The CDR3 DNA sequence: TGTGCCAGCAGCCAAGGCCGCGGGGGCGCATACAATGAGCAGTTCTTC. This encodes CASSQGRGGAYNEQFF.

This chain uses TRBV19 with TRBJ1-5; D not resolved. The CDR3 totals 14 residues. V dropped 7 bases and J dropped 9 bases, with 19 bases sitting between them. Germline values: CDR1 LNHDA, CDR2 SQIVND (reference sequence). The CDR3 spells CASTVIAGMAPQHF. The CDR3 coding sequence is TGTGCCAGTACCGTCATAGCGGGCATGGCGCCCCAGCATTTT.